The TCR beta chain under discussion was sequenced for a study of T cells in localized non-small cell lung cancer (dated by TCRdb to the early 2020s). For the wider study: Comparing tumors with uninvolved tumor-adjacent lungs, the study looked at the T cell repertoires of approximately 250 patients with early-stage NSCLC. Of the NSCLC patients, 120 to 150 were male and approximately 100 were female, and the mean age was approximately 66 years. The cohort consisted of approximately 220 treatment-naive NSCLC patients whose localized lung tumors had been resected. Study-wide conclusions, independent of this receptor: Higher T cell density in blood was associated with longer overall survival, whereas higher clonality in adjacent lung was associated with shorter survival. Uninvolved tumor-adjacent lung showed the highest T cell clonality, higher than tumor, which suggests more focused antigenic responses in the uninvolved tumor-adjacent lung. Because of the exploratory design, TCR variables were selected using unadjusted p-values without false-discovery rate correction. Of the top 100 tumor clones, a median of roughly 56 were detected in paired uninvolved adjacent lung; 28 were also among that lung's top 100. Multi-region tumor sequencing was not performed, so intratumor heterogeneity could not be excluded.

The immunoSEQ Assay was used to sequence TCR beta CDR3 regions from DNA. In the paper's pipeline: To compute T cell density, TCR beta template counts were normalized to usable DNA, which was estimated by amplifying housekeeping genes. Richness was estimated with the preseqR package, extrapolating to 400,000 templates for PBMC samples and 120,000 templates for tissue samples. Clonality was taken to be one minus Pielou's evenness. Differential abundance testing on productive amino-acid clonotypes, with a minimum total count of 5 and an alpha of 0.1, was used to identify tissue-enriched TCRs. Repertoire overlap between compartments was quantified with the Jaccard Index and Morisita Overlap Index. TCR beta CDR3s were clustered by GLIPH together with public tetramer-defined viral CDR3s, and at least three viral sequences plus V-gene enrichment were required for viral motifs. Drawn from immuneACCESS, this table holds only the in-frame rearrangements with V and J called that TCRdb kept. Clones are partly lost; checked studies trace under half to an unresolved V gene and leave the rest unexplained. The V and J calls and clone size come from that table; D and trimming were worked out from the DNA. Within this sample are 27,000 or so clones, with approximately 78% of them counted one time only. The top ten clonotypes cover about 4% of the sample.

At diagnosis, peripheral blood, uninvolved tumor-adjacent lung and tumor were collected and were preserved as a mix of fresh-frozen and FFPE material. Blood samples were analyzed as peripheral blood mononuclear cells for TCR repertoire profiling. Comments on this clone: It has no known antigen specificity. Base-call qualities are not available, and no considerably larger clone is one nucleotide away.

Inclusive of the bounding cysteine and phenylalanine, the CDR3 is 12 residues long. Just the 36-base CDR3 DNA is kept, in frame starting at base 1. The germline V gene encodes CDR1 SNHLY and CDR2 FYNNEI. The rearrangement joined TRBV2 to TRBJ1-1; 9 of the junction bases match TRBD1. The sequence derives from a woman aged 40 to 75 with stage I lung adenocarcinoma. Here the sequenced sample was peripheral blood, taken before any cancer treatment. The DNA sequence is TGTGGAGAGGGACAGGGGAACACTGAAGCTTTCTTT. Its coded protein is CGEGQGNTEAFF.